The clone carrying this TCR beta chain was seen a single time. One end of the junction does not line up with germline, which may come from a read error. This same CDR3 is encoded by further DNA sequences in the sample. This specimen comes from a study of shared clonotypes between healthy human individuals. Per germline, CDR1 MNHNY and CDR2 SVGAGI (reference sequence). CDR3 length: 13 amino acids. Sequencing was performed with immunoSEQ multiplex PCR; in TCRdb, only in-frame clones are kept and a portion is missing. The sample shows about 2.4 million clones, around nine tenths of them seen only once. Sequenced sample: naive CD4+ T cells sorted from blood. Stated subset: CD45RA+ positively selected. The origin of this receptor is a man aged 18 to 30 in good health. The chain joins TRBV6-6 to TRBJ2-7; D call uncertain. The CDR3 protein is CASSYRPGYEQYF. DNA for the CDR3: TGTGCCAGCAGTTACCGCCCGGGTTACGAGCAATACTTC.